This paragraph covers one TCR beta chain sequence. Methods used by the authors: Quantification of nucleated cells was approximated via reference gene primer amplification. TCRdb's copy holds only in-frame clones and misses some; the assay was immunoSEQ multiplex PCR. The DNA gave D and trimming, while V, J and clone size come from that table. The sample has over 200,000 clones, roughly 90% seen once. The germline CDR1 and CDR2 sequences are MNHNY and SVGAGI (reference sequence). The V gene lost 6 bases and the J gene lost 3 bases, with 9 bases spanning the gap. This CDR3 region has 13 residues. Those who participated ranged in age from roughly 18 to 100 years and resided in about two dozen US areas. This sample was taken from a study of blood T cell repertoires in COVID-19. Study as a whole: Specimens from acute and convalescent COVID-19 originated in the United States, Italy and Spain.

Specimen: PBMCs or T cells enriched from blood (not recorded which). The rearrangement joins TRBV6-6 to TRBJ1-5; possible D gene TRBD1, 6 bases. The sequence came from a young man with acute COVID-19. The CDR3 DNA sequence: TGTGCCAGCAGACGACAGGACAATCAGCCCCAGCATTTT. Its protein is CASRRQDNQPQHF.